These T cell receptor beta chains were read from a single sample in a study of blood T cell repertoires in COVID-19. TCRdb's table, derived via immunoSEQ multiplex PCR, lists solely in-frame clones and lacks some. The table shows roughly 260,000 clones, with about 87% occurring only once. The sequenced sample was PBMCs or T cells enriched from blood (not recorded which). The receptors derive from a woman younger than 45 with acute COVID-19. Both conserved end residues are part of each CDR3. The order of the fields is clone size, J gene, D gene, V gene, CDR3 protein, CDR3 DNA. D genes are given only for firm matches. The size entry is marked missing in some rows and otherwise reads once, few, many or a size class.

clone_size: NA
j_call: TRBJ2-2
d_call: TRBD1
v_call: TRBV27
cdr3_aa: CASSPFTGTGGFAGELFF
cdr3_nt: TGTGCCAGCAGTCCATTCACCGGGACAGGGGGTTTCGCCGGGGAGCTGTTTTTT

clone_size: NA
j_call: TRBJ2-5
d_call: NA
v_call: TRBV7-9
cdr3_aa: CASSPGSQETQYF
cdr3_nt: TGTGCCAGCAGCCCCGGGAGCCAAGAGACCCAGTACTTC

clone_size: NA
j_call: TRBJ2-1
d_call: TRBD2
v_call: TRBV9
cdr3_aa: CASSPIAGGHNEQFF
cdr3_nt: TGTGCCAGCAGCCCTATAGCGGGGGGGCACAATGAGCAGTTCTTC

clone_size: NA
j_call: TRBJ1-3
d_call: NA
v_call: TRBV28
cdr3_aa: CASESVRSGNTIYF
cdr3_nt: TGTGCCAGCGAATCGGTCCGCTCTGGAAACACCATATATTTT

clone_size: NA
j_call: TRBJ2-1
d_call: TRBD2
v_call: TRBV24-1
cdr3_aa: CATSPAGGGAGNEQFF
cdr3_nt: TGTGCCACCTCCCCCGCAGGCGGGGGGGCCGGTAATGAGCAGTTCTTC

clone_size: NA
j_call: TRBJ1-1
d_call: NA
v_call: TRBV7-1
cdr3_aa: CASSSGINVTIGMGDRREGTEAFF
cdr3_nt: TGTGCCAGCAGCTCAGGGATAAACGTAACGATCGGGATGGGGGACCGCCGGGAGGGCACTGAAGCTTTCTTT

clone_size: NA
j_call: TRBJ2-7
d_call: TRBD1
v_call: TRBV5-6
cdr3_aa: CASSLWGQTMYEQYF
cdr3_nt: TGTGCCAGCAGCTTGTGGGGACAGACCATGTACGAGCAGTACTTC

clone_size: NA
j_call: TRBJ2-1
d_call: TRBD2
v_call: TRBV19
cdr3_aa: CASSISGGGLNEQFF
cdr3_nt: TGTGCCAGTAGTATAAGCGGGGGGGGTTTGAATGAGCAGTTCTTC

clone_size: NA
j_call: TRBJ2-7
d_call: NA
v_call: TRBV7-8
cdr3_aa: CASSPTGSGVGYEQYF
cdr3_nt: TGTGCCAGCAGCCCAACAGGGTCCGGGGTCGGCTACGAGCAGTACTTC

clone_size: NA
j_call: TRBJ1-3
d_call: NA
v_call: TRBV2
cdr3_aa: CATRLTGNTIYF
cdr3_nt: TGTGCCACCCGACTGACTGGAAACACCATATATTTT

clone_size: NA
j_call: TRBJ1-1
d_call: NA
v_call: TRBV7-9
cdr3_aa: CASSLGRGTTDTEAFF
cdr3_nt: TGTGCCAGCAGCTTAGGACGGGGTACGACGGACACTGAAGCTTTCTTT

clone_size: NA
j_call: TRBJ2-5
d_call: TRBD2
v_call: TRBV5-8
cdr3_aa: CASSFPAGVQETQYF
cdr3_nt: TGTGCCAGCAGCTTTCCCGCGGGAGTCCAAGAGACCCAGTACTTC

clone_size: NA
j_call: TRBJ1-4
d_call: TRBD1
v_call: TRBV4-1
cdr3_aa: CASRQTGATNEKLFF
cdr3_nt: TGCGCCAGCAGACAAACAGGGGCAACTAATGAAAAACTGTTTTTT

clone_size: NA
j_call: TRBJ2-5
d_call: NA
v_call: TRBV18
cdr3_aa: CASSPPSPQRGTQYF
cdr3_nt: TGTGCCAGCTCACCTCCTTCTCCGCAGCGAGGGACCCAGTACTTC

clone_size: once
j_call: TRBJ1-2
d_call: NA
v_call: TRBV6-1
cdr3_aa: CASSEEGVSGYTF
cdr3_nt: TGTGCCAGCAGTGAAGAAGGAGTCTCTGGCTACACCTTC

clone_size: NA
j_call: TRBJ1-5
d_call: NA
v_call: TRBV5-1
cdr3_aa: CASSSGSGQPQHF
cdr3_nt: TGCGCCAGCAGCTCCGGTTCGGGGCAGCCCCAGCATTTT

clone_size: NA
j_call: TRBJ1-1
d_call: NA
v_call: TRBV11-2
cdr3_aa: CASSLDREDTEAFF
cdr3_nt: TGTGCCAGCAGCTTAGACAGGGAGGACACTGAAGCTTTCTTT

clone_size: NA
j_call: TRBJ2-1
d_call: TRBD2
v_call: TRBV3-1/TRBV3-2
cdr3_aa: CASSQENWIAGGQSEQFF
cdr3_nt: TGTGCCAGCAGCCAAGAAAATTGGATAGCGGGGGGGCAGAGTGAGCAGTTCTTC

clone_size: NA
j_call: TRBJ1-4
d_call: NA
v_call: TRBV6-5
cdr3_aa: CASSQGHGGEKLFF
cdr3_nt: TGTGCCAGCTCTCAGGGGCATGGAGGTGAAAAACTGTTTTTT

clone_size: once
j_call: TRBJ1-2
d_call: NA
v_call: TRBV6-1
cdr3_aa: CASSTGYGYTF
cdr3_nt: TGTGCCAGCAGTACAGGGTATGGCTACACCTTC

clone_size: NA
j_call: TRBJ2-1
d_call: TRBD2
v_call: TRBV29-1
cdr3_aa: CSVEAPASGDYEQFF
cdr3_nt: TGCAGCGTTGAAGCCCCGGCTAGCGGGGATTATGAGCAGTTCTTC

clone_size: NA
j_call: TRBJ1-1
d_call: TRBD1
v_call: TRBV4-1
cdr3_aa: CASSYDRVAAEAFF
cdr3_nt: TGCGCCAGCAGCTACGACAGGGTGGCCGCTGAAGCTTTCTTT

clone_size: NA
j_call: TRBJ1-5
d_call: NA
v_call: TRBV3-1/TRBV3-2
cdr3_aa: CASSQDRGIRPQHF
cdr3_nt: TGTGCCAGCAGCCAAGATAGGGGAATCAGGCCCCAGCATTTT

clone_size: few
j_call: TRBJ1-6
d_call: TRBD1
v_call: TRBV7-2
cdr3_aa: CASSLAVGWGDRVTSPLHF
cdr3_nt: TGTGCCAGCAGCTTAGCAGTCGGCTGGGGGGACAGGGTCACTTCACCCCTCCACTTT

clone_size: NA
j_call: TRBJ1-3
d_call: NA
v_call: TRBV20-1
cdr3_aa: CSASAGNTIYF
cdr3_nt: TGCAGTGCTAGTGCGGGAAACACCATATATTTT

clone_size: once
j_call: TRBJ1-2
d_call: TRBD1
v_call: TRBV2
cdr3_aa: CASSPDRGSYGYTF
cdr3_nt: TGTGCCAGCAGTCCAGACAGGGGTAGCTATGGCTACACCTTC

clone_size: NA
j_call: TRBJ1-1
d_call: NA
v_call: TRBV7-6
cdr3_aa: CASSLSGGGFTEAFF
cdr3_nt: TGTGCCAGCAGCTTGTCGGGGGGGGGCTTTACTGAAGCTTTCTTT

clone_size: few
j_call: TRBJ1-1
d_call: NA
v_call: TRBV5-1
cdr3_aa: CASSFGGENTEAFF
cdr3_nt: TGCGCCAGCAGCTTTGGGGGGGAGAACACTGAAGCTTTCTTT

clone_size: NA
j_call: TRBJ1-6
d_call: NA
v_call: TRBV9
cdr3_aa: CASRDTLGSPLHF
cdr3_nt: TGTGCCAGCAGGGACACTCTCGGTTCACCCCTCCACTTT

clone_size: NA
j_call: TRBJ1-5
d_call: NA
v_call: TRBV2
cdr3_aa: CASRGANQPQHF
cdr3_nt: TGTGCCAGCAGGGGGGCCAATCAGCCCCAGCATTTT

clone_size: NA
j_call: TRBJ2-7
d_call: TRBD1
v_call: TRBV27
cdr3_aa: CASRPGGRTYEQYF
cdr3_nt: TGTGCCAGCCGGCCAGGGGGTCGCACCTACGAGCAGTACTTC

clone_size: NA
j_call: TRBJ1-5
d_call: NA
v_call: TRBV4-1
cdr3_aa: CASSHPDQPQHF
cdr3_nt: TGCGCCAGCAGCCACCCAGATCAGCCCCAGCATTTT

clone_size: once
j_call: TRBJ1-5
d_call: NA
v_call: TRBV6-5
cdr3_aa: CASSYGGGGNQPQHF
cdr3_nt: TGTGCCAGCAGTTACGGGGGAGGGGGGAATCAGCCCCAGCATTTT

clone_size: NA
j_call: TRBJ1-1
d_call: NA
v_call: TRBV7-9
cdr3_aa: CASSFGEGLAFF
cdr3_nt: TGTGCCAGCAGCTTCGGGGAGGGTTTGGCTTTCTTT

clone_size: NA
j_call: TRBJ1-5
d_call: NA
v_call: TRBV29-1
cdr3_aa: CSVGLVLGHQPQHF
cdr3_nt: TGCAGCGTTGGTCTAGTTCTGGGGCATCAGCCCCAGCATTTT

clone_size: NA
j_call: TRBJ2-3
d_call: TRBD1
v_call: TRBV5-1
cdr3_aa: CASSLQGVGTDTQYF
cdr3_nt: TGCGCCAGCAGCTTACAGGGGGTTGGGACAGATACGCAGTATTTT

clone_size: once
j_call: TRBJ1-6
d_call: NA
v_call: TRBV28
cdr3_aa: CASSLSGGAPENSPLHF
cdr3_nt: TGTGCCAGCAGTTTAAGTGGGGGCGCTCCTGAAAATTCACCCCTCCACTTT